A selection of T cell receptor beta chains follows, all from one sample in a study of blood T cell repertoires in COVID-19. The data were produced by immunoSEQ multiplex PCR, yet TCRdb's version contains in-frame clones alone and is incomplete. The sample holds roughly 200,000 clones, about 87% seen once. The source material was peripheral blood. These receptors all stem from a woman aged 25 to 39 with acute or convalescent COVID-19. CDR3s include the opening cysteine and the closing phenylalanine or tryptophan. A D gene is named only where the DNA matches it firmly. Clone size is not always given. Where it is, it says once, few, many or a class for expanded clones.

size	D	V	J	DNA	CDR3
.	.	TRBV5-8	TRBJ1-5	TGTGCCAGCAGCTATTCGGGACTCCCGGCTGGTCAGCCCCAGCATTTT	CASSYSGLPAGQPQHF
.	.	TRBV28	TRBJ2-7	TGTGCCAGCAGTTCCGACAGTCACGAGCAGTACTTC	CASSSDSHEQYF
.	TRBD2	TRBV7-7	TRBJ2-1	TGTGCTAGCAGCTTTAGCGGGATGGATGAGCAGTTCTTC	CASSFSGMDEQFF
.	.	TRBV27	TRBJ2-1	TGTGCCAGCAGTGGGCTCTACAATGAGCAGTTCTTC	CASSGLYNEQFF
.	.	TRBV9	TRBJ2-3	TGTGCCAGCAGCGTAGTTGTAGAAGATACGCAGTATTTT	CASSVVVEDTQYF
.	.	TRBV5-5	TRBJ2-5	TGTGCCAGCAGCTTGTCTGGGGCCCAAGAGACCCAGTACTTC	CASSLSGAQETQYF
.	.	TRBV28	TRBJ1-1	TGTGCCAGCAGTTTATTAGGGGCTGAAGCTTTCTTT	CASSLLGAEAFF
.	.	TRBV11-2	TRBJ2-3	TGTGCCAGCAGCTCCGCTATCAATACGCAGTATTTT	CASSSAINTQYF
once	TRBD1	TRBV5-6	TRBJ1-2	TGTGCCAGCAGGGTTCCGGGACAGGGGATCGACACCTTC	CASRVPGQGIDTF
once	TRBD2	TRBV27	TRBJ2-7	TGTGCCAGCAAACCCCTGACGGGAGGGCCTTACGAGCAGTACTTC	CASKPLTGGPYEQYF
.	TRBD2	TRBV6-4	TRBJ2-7	TGTGCCAGCAGTGACCTCAGGTCGGGACTAGCGGATTACGAGCAGTACTTC	CASSDLRSGLADYEQYF
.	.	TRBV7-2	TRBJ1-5	TGTGCCAGCAGCTTAGGATCAGGAAGCAATCAGCCCCAGCATTTT	CASSLGSGSNQPQHF
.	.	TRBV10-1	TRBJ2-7	TGCGCCGGCGGGCCGGAGGGCTTAGGCGGGGAGCAGTACTTC	CAGGPEGLGGEQYF
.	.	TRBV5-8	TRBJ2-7	TGTGCCAGCAGCTTGACAGGGTTGTCCTACGAGCAGTACTTC	CASSLTGLSYEQYF
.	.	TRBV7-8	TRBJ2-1	TGTGCCAGCAGCCCCCGGGAGAGCTCCTACAATGAGCAGTTCTTC	CASSPRESSYNEQFF
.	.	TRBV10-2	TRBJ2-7	TGCGCCAGCAGTGAATACTACGAGCAGTACTTC	CASSEYYEQYF
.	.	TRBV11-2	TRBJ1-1	TGTGCCAGCAGCCCCACCAGGGGAGAAGCTTTCTTT	CASSPTRGEAFF
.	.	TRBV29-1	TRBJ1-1	TGCAGCGTTGTTGCGGGGGCGGCGAACACTGAAGCTTTCTTT	CSVVAGAANTEAFF
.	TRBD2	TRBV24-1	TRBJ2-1	TGTGCCACCAGTGATGCGGGGAGGGGCAATGAGCAGTTCTTC	CATSDAGRGNEQFF
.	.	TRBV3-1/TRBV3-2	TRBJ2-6	TGTGCCAGCAGCCAAGACTGGGCCAACGTCCTGACTTTC	CASSQDWANVLTF
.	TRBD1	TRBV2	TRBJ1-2	TGTGCCAGCAGTGAAACAGGGGACTATGGCTACACCTTC	CASSETGDYGYTF
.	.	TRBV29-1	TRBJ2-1	TGCAGCGTTGTAGGCGGGGAGCAGTTCTTC	CSVVGGEQFF
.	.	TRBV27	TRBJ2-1	TGTGCCAGCAGCCCAGGGCAGGGAAAATCCTCCTACAATGAGCAGTTCTTC	CASSPGQGKSSYNEQFF
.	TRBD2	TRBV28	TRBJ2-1	TGTGCCAGCGAGGCTAGCGGGAGGTCCCTGCAGTTCTTC	CASEASGRSLQFF